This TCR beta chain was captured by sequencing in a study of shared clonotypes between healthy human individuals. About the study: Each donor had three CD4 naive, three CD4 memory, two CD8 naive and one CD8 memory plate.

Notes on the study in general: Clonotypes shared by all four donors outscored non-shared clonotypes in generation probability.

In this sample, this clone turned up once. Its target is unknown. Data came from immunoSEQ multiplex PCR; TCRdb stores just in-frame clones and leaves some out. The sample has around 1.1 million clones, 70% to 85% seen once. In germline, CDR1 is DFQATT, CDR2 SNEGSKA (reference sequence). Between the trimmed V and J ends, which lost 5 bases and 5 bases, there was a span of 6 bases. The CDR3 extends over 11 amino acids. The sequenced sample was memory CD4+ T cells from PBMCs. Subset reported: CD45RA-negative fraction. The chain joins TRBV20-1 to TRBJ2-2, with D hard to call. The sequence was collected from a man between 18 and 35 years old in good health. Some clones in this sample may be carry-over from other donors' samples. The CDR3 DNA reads TGCAGTGCTCTAAAAACCGGGGAGCTGTTTTTT. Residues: CSALKTGELFF.